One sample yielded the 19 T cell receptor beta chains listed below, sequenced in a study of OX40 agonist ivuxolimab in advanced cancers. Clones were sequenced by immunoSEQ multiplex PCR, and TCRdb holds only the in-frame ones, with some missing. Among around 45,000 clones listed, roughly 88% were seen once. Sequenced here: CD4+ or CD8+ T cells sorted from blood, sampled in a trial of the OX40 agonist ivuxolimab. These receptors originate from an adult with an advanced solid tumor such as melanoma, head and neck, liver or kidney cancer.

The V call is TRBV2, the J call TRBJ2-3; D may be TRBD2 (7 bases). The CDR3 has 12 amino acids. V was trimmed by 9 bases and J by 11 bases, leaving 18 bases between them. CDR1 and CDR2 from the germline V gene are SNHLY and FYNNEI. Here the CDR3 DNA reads TGTGCCAGTAAAGACCTGGGGGGGCTGCAGTATTTT. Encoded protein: CASKDLGGLQYF.

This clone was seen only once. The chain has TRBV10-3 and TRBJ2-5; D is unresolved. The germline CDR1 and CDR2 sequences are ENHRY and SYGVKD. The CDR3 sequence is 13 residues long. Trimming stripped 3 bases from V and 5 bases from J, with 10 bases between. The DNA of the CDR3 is TGTGCCATCAGTGACGGCGGCAGGGAGACCCAGTACTTC. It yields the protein CAISDGGRETQYF.

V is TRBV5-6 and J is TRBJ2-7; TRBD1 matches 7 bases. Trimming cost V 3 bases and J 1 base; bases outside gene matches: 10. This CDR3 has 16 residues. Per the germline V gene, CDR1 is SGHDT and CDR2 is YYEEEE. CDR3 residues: CASSSYRTGTSYEQYF. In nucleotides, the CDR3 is TGTGCCAGCAGCTCTTATCGGACAGGTACTTCCTACGAGCAGTACTTC.

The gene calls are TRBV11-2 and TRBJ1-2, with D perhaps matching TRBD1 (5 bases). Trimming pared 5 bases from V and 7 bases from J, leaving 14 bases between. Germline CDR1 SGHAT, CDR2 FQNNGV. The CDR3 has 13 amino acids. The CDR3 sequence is CASSEPAQGGYTF. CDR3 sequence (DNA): TGTGCCAGCAGCGAGCCTGCCCAGGGTGGCTACACCTTC.

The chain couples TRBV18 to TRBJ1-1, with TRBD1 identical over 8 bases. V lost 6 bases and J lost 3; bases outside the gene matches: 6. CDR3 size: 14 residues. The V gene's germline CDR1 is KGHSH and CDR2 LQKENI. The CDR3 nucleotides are TGTGCCAGCTCGGCGGGACAGGCCCACACTGAAGCTTTCTTT. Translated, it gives CASSAGQAHTEAFF.

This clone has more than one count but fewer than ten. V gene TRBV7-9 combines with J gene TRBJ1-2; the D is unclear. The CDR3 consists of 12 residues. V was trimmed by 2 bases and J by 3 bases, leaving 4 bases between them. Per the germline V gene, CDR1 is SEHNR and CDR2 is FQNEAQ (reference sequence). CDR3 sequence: CASSLSDYGYTF. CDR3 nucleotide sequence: TGTGCCAGCAGCTTAAGTGACTATGGCTACACCTTC.

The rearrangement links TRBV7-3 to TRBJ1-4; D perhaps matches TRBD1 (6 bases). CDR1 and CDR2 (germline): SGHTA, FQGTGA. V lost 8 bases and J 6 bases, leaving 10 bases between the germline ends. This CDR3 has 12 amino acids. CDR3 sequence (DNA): TGTGCCAGCCTAGGGGGGGATGAAAAACTGTTTTTT. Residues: CASLGGDEKLFF.

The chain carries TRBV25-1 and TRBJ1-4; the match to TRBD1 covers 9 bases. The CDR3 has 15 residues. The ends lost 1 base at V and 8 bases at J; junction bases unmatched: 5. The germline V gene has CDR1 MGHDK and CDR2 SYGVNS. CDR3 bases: TGTGCCAGCAGTGAATCGCAGGACAGGGGCGAAAAACTGTTTTTT. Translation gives CASSESQDRGEKLFF.

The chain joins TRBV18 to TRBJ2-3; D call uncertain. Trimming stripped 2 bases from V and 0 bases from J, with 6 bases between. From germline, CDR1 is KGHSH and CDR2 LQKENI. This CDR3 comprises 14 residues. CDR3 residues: CASSPRQSTDTQYF. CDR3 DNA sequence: TGTGCCAGCTCACCAAGGCAGAGCACAGATACGCAGTATTTT.

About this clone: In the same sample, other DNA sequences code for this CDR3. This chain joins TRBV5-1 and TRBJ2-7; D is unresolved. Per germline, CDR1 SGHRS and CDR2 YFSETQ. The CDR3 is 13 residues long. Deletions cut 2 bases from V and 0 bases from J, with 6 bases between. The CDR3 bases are TGCGCCAGCAGCTTTTCACCCTCCTACGAGCAGTACTTC. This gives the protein CASSFSPSYEQYF.

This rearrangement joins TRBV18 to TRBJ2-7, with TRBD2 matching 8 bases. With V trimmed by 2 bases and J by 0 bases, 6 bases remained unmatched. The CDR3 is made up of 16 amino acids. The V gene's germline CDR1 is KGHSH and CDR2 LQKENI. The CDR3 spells CASSPIQRGTSYEQYF. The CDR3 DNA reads TGTGCCAGCTCACCAATCCAGCGGGGGACCTCCTACGAGCAGTACTTC.

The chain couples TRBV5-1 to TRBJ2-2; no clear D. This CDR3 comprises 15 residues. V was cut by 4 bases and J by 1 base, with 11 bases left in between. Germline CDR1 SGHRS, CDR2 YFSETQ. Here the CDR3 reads CASSLSPGNTGELFF. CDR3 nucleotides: TGCGCCAGCAGCCTCTCCCCCGGGAACACCGGGGAGCTGTTTTTT. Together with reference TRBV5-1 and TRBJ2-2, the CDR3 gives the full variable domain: KAGVTQTPRYLIKTRGQQVTLSCSPISGHRSVSWYQQTPGQGLQFLFEYFSETQRNKGNFPGRFSGRQFSNSRSEMNVSTLELGDSALYLCASSLSPGNTGELFFGEGSRLTVL.

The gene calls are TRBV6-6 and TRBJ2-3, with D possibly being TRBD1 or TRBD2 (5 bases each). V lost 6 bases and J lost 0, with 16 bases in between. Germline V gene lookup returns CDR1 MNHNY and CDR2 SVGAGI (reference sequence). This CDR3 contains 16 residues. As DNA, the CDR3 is TGTGCCAGCAGAAGGGACGCCGTTACTAGCACAGATACGCAGTATTTT. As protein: CASRRDAVTSTDTQYF.

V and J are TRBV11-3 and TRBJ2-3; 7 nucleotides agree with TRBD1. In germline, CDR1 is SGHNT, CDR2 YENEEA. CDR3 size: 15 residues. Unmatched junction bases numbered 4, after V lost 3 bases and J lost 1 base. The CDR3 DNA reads TGTGCCAGCAGCTTGAAGGGGGCGCGCACAGATACGCAGTATTTT. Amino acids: CASSLKGARTDTQYF.

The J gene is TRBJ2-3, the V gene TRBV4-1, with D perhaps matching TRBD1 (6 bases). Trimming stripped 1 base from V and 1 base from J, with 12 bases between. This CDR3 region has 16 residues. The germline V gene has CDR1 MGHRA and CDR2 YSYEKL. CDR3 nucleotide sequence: TGCGCCAGCAGCCAAGTATCAGGGGCCCGCACAGATACGCAGTATTTT. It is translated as CASSQVSGARTDTQYF.

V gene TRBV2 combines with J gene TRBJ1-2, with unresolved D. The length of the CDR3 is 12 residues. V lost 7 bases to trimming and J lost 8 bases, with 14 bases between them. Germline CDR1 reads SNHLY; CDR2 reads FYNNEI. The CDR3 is CASNLGPAGYTF. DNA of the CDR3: TGTGCCAGCAACCTCGGCCCGGCGGGCTACACCTTC. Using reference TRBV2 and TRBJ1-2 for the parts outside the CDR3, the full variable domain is EPEVTQTPSHQVTQMGQEVILRCVPISNHLYFYWYRQILGQKVEFLVSFYNNEISEKSEIFDDQFSVERPDGSNFTLKIRSTKLEDSAMYFCASNLGPAGYTFGSGTRLTVV.

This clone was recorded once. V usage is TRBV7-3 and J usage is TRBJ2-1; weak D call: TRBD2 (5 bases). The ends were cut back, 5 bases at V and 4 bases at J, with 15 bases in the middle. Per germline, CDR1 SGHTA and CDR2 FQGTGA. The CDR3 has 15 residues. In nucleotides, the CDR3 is TGTGCCAGCAGCCCAAGCGGTCTTCCTTACAATGAGCAGTTCTTC. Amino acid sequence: CASSPSGLPYNEQFF.

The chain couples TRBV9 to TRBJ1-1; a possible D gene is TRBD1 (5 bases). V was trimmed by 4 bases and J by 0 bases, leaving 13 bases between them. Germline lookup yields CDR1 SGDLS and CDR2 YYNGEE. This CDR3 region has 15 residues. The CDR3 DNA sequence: TGTGCCAGCAGCCTAAGCGGGGCGATGAACACTGAAGCTTTCTTT. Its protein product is CASSLSGAMNTEAFF. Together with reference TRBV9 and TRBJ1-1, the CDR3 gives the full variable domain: DSGVTQTPKHLITATGQRVTLRCSPRSGDLSVYWYQQSLDQGLQFLIQYYNGEERAKGNILERFSAQQFPDLHSELNLSSLELGDSALYFCASSLSGAMNTEAFFGQGTRLTVV.

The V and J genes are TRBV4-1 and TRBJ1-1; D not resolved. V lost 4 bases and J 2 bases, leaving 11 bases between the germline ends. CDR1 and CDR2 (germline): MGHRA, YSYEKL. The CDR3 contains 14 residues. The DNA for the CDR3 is TGCGCCAGCAGCCTTGGACTGTCAAACACTGAAGCTTTCTTT. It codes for CASSLGLSNTEAFF.